This section outlines one TCR beta chain sequence together with its context. The length of the CDR3 is 14 residues. Looked up from germline, CDR1 is MNHEY and CDR2 is SVGAGI. Germline trimming cut 5 bases from V and 9 bases from J; bases unmatched to any gene: 10. PCR primers comprised 60 Vbeta and 13 Jbeta primers. Libraries were prepared by immunoSEQ multiplex PCR; TCRdb keeps only in-frame clonotypes and omits some of them. The sample lists about 160,000 clones; 75% to 80% were seen once. This specimen comes from a study of cytomegalovirus exposure and HLA in healthy donors. This sequence joins TRBV6-5 and TRBJ2-7; TRBD1 matches at 10 bases. The sample taken for sequencing was PBMCs. The source is a woman between 50 and 59 years old in good health and CMV-seropositive. The CDR3 loop is CASSPNPGQGTQYF. For the CDR3, the DNA is TGTGCCAGCAGTCCAAACCCGGGACAGGGGACGCAGTACTTC.